In its sample, the clone carrying this TCR beta chain was seen a few times. Its antigen is unidentified. This sample was taken from a study of CD8 T cells in ankylosing spondylitis. From the 5' RACE reads, TCRdb called clonotypes with MiXCR, one entry per CDR3 protein. Seen here are about 100,000 distinct CDR3 sequences, about 9.1% observed once, and the top ten hold roughly 5.6%. Study observations and caveats: In ankylosing spondylitis patients, matched synovial fluid reportedly showed significant enrichment of disease-linked clones. Disease-linked clones had a CD8+ phenotype and relatively low frequency in peripheral blood.

This receptor was taken from a male donor with ankylosing spondylitis or in good health (not recorded which). Sequencing was done on a sample of blood, either unsorted or a sorted T cell fraction (not recorded which).

In DNA form, the CDR3 reads TGTGCCAGCAGCTTAGGGGACAGAGCTTATCAGCCCCAGCATTTT. This encodes CASSLGDRAYQPQHF. J is TRBJ1-5 and V is TRBV7-9; 7 nucleotides match TRBD1. Unmatched junction bases numbered 5, after V lost 1 base and J lost 5 bases. The CDR3 extends over 15 amino acids. The V gene's germline CDR1 is SEHNR and CDR2 FQNEAQ (reference sequence).